Listed below are T cell receptor beta chains from one sample, sequenced in a study of blood T cell repertoires in COVID-19. Using immunoSEQ multiplex PCR, the repertoire was profiled, and TCRdb retains in-frame clones only, with some absent. Among 150,000 to 200,000 clones, 81% were seen once, and the ten largest hold approximately 10%. Sequenced material: peripheral blood. The receptors derive from a woman aged 40 to 50 with COVID-19, enrolled during active disease. Each CDR3 is given with its conserved first and last residue.

v_call cdr3_aa
TRBV11-2 CASSPGVVKDYNEQFF
TRBV30 CAWSDSIRNTIYF
TRBV27 CASGLPGQDSYEQYF
TRBV25-1 CASSESQGTGGNTIYF
TRBV5-1 CASSDTGRDNEKLFF
TRBV6-5 CASSYSDRGGSPLHF
TRBV7-9 CASSLGGTNQPQHF
TRBV3-1/TRBV3-2 CASSPTRGRTYGYTF
TRBV5-6 CASSWGPSGANVLTF
TRBV7-3 CASSLDWGGKLFF
TRBV6-5 CASSYGAGEDTQYF
TRBV6-5 CASSKSASAAYGYTF
TRBV5-1 CASSYFLDGEDTQYF
TRBV19 CASSIAQGSGSNQPQHF
TRBV4-1 CASSYQTESTDTQYF
TRBV28 CASSYAGPRTYEQYF
TRBV24-1 CATSDLGELFF
TRBV5-4 CASSGRDRGTYEQYF
TRBV2 CASSSQGPTEAFF
TRBV19 CASSPGPSGGAGQYF
TRBV6-5 CASSYTGRDGYTF
TRBV5-8 CASSSRADRGNTEAFF
TRBV3-1/TRBV3-2 CASSQGQGNTIYF
TRBV27 CASRTGDRGPGYTF
TRBV19 CASSPSETGMVETQYF
TRBV5-1 CASSLYTDTQYF
TRBV5-8 CASRPRQPTDEQFF
TRBV13 CASSSSGASNEKLFF
TRBV30 CAWKLAGGGEQFF
TRBV28 CASGGHLNTEAFF
TRBV19 CASSSLATDTQYF
TRBV5-1 CASSFSTGRETQYF
TRBV5-6 CASRPRGSSRGGYTF
TRBV6-5 CASSDWDRRYNEQFF
TRBV5-1 CASSSGQGTTAIQETQYF
TRBV11-3 CASSASGTTSDNEQFF
TRBV11-2 CASSLGTSGNFEQFF
TRBV5-1 CASSLGAASSYNEQFF
TRBV18 CASSPDSGKETQYF
TRBV27 CASRKGGADEQFF
TRBV5-6 CASSLFTGRGATDTQYF
TRBV5-6 CASSLVRAAYGYTF
TRBV5-1 CASTDRLGEDTQYF
TRBV19 CASSIAAGGRHEQFF
TRBV28 CASNPGSRSYEQYF
TRBV28 CASGLLTYEQYF
TRBV2 CASSEARGTEAFF
TRBV15 CATSRGPTSGSSAGELFF
TRBV10-2 CASRTSGRGQETQYF
TRBV5-6 CASSGGRGPYNEQFF
TRBV19 CATQRTGTSGKMGETQYF
TRBV28 CASREPAVRNEQFF